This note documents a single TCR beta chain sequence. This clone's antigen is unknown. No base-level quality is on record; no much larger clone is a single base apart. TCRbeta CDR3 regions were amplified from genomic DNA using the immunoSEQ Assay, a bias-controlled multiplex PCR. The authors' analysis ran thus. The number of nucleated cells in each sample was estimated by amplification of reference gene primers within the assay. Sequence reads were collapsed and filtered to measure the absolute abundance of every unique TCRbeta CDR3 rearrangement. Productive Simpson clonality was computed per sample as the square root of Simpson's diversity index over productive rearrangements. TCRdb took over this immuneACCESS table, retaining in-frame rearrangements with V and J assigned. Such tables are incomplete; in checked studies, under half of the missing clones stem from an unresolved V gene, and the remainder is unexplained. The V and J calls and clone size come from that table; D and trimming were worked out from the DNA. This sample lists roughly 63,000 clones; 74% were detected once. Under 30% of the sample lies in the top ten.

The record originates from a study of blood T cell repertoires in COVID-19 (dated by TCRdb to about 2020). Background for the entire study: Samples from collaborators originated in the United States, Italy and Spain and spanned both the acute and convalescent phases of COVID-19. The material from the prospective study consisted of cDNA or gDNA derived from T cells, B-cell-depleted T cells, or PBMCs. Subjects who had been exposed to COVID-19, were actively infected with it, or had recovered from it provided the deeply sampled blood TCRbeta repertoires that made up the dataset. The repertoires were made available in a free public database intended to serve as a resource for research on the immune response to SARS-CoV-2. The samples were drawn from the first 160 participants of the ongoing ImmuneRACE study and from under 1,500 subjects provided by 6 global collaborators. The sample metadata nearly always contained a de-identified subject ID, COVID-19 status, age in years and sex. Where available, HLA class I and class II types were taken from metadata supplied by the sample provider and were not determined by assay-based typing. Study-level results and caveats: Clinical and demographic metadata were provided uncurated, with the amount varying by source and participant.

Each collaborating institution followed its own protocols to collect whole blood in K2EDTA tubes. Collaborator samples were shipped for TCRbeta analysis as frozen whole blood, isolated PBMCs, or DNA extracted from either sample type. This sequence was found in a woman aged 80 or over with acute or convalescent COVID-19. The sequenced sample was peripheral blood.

The CDR3 reads CATSNREPPYNEQFF. The base sequence is TGTGCCACCAGTAATCGGGAGCCTCCCTACAATGAGCAGTTCTTC. Recombination connected TRBV24-1 to TRBJ2-1, and possibly TRBD2, on 6 matching bases. CDR1 and CDR2, per the germline V gene, are KGHDR and SFDVKD. The CDR3 goes from the cysteine to the phenylalanine over 15 residues. The DNA shown is the 45-base CDR3, in frame from base 1. V is clipped by 6 bases and J by 2 bases, and the sequence between their germline boundaries is 13 bases long.